The clone carrying this T cell receptor beta chain is a singleton in its sample. The antigen remains undetermined. The same CDR3 is also encoded by other DNA sequences in this sample. V lost 0 bases, J lost 7 bases, and 4 bases lay in between. The germline V gene has CDR1 LNHDA and CDR2 SQIVND (reference sequence). This CDR3 region has 12 residues. Time point denoted: blood 4 weeks post-SBRT, at nephrectomy. Treatment noted: 15 Gy SBRT to primary tumor, nephrectomy 4 weeks later. This sample is part of a study of radiation and T cells in renal cell carcinoma. Assay used: immunoSEQ multiplex PCR; TCRdb lists only in-frame clones, some missing. The table shows tens of thousands of clones, with 85% occurring only once. Broader study findings: Top tumor clonotypes rose in blood 2 weeks post-radiation, then contracted.

The chain joins TRBV19 to TRBJ1-5; no definite D call. The receptor comes from a man between 45 and 60 years old with renal cell carcinoma. Sequenced material: blood, taken from a patient whose treatment included radiotherapy and nephrectomy. This CDR3 reads CASSIDIQPQHF. CDR3 DNA: TGTGCCAGTAGTATAGATATCCAGCCCCAGCATTTT.